This entry features one TCR beta chain sequence. CDR3 length: 14 residues. V was cut by 1 base and J by 6 bases, with 10 bases left in between. Germline values: CDR1 PRHDT, CDR2 FYEKMQ (reference sequence). The data derive from a study of OX40 agonist ivuxolimab in advanced cancers. Measured with immunoSEQ multiplex PCR; TCRdb has only the in-frame clones, and not every one. The data contain more than 40,000 clones, more than 85% of them singletons. The origin of this receptor is an adult with an advanced solid tumor such as melanoma, head and neck, liver or kidney cancer. The input for sequencing was CD4+ or CD8+ T cells sorted from blood, taken in a trial of the OX40 agonist ivuxolimab. The V gene is TRBV13, the J gene TRBJ2-1; no reliable D call. For the CDR3, the DNA is TGTGCCAGCAGCTTAGAGGGTGGCCCCAATGAGCAGTTCTTC. The encoded protein is CASSLEGGPNEQFF.